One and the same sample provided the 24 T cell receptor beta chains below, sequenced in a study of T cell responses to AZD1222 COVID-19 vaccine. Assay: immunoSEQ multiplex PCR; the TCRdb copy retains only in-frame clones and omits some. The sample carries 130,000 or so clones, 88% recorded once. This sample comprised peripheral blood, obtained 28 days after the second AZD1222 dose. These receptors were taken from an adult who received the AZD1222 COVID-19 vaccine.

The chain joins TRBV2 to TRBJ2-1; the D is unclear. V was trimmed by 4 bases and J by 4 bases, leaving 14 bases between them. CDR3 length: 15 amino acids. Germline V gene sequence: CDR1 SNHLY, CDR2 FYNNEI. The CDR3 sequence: CASSGRSPPYNEQFF. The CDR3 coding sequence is TGTGCCAGCAGTGGTCGGTCGCCCCCGTACAATGAGCAGTTCTTC.

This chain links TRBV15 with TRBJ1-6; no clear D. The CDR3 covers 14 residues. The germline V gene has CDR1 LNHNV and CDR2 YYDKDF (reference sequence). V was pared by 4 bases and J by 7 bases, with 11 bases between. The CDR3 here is CATSTRAPNSPLHF. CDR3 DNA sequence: TGTGCCACCAGCACCCGAGCCCCCAATTCACCCCTCCACTTT.

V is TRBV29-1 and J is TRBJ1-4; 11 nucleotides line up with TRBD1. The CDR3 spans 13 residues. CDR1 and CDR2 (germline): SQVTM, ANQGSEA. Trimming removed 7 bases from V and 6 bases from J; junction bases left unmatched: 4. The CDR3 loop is CSAWTGGDEKLFF. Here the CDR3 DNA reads TGCAGCGCATGGACAGGGGGCGATGAAAAACTGTTTTTT.

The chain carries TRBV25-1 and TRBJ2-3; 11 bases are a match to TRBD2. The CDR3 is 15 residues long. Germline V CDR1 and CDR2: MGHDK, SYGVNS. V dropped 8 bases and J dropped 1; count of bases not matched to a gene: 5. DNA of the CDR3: TGTGCCAGCGCTCCGGGACTAGCGGGCACAGATACGCAGTATTTT. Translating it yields CASAPGLAGTDTQYF.

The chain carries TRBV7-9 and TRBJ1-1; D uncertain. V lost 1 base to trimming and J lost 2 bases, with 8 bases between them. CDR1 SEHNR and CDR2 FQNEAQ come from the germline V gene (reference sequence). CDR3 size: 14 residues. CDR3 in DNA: TGTGCCAGCAGCTTAGTAAGGGATAACACTGAAGCTTTCTTT. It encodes CASSLVRDNTEAFF.

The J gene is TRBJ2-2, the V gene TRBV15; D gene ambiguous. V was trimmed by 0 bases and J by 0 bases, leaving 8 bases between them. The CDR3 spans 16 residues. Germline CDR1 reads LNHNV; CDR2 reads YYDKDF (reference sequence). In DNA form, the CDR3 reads TGTGCCACCAGCAGAGAGTCTCGCGCGAACACCGGGGAGCTGTTTTTT. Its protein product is CATSRESRANTGELFF. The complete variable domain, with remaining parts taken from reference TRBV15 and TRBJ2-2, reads DAMVIQNPRYQVTQFGKPVTLSCSQTLNHNVMYWYQQKSSQAPKLLFHYYDKDFNNEADTPDNFQSRRPNTSFCFLDIRSPGLGDTAMYLCATSRESRANTGELFFGEGSRLTVL.

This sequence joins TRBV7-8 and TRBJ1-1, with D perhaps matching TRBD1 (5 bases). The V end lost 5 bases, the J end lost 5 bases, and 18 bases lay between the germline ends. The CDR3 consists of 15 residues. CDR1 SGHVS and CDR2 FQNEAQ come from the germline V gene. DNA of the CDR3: TGTGCCAGCAGCCATCCACCCAAACCAGGGACTGAAGCTTTCTTT. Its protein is CASSHPPKPGTEAFF.

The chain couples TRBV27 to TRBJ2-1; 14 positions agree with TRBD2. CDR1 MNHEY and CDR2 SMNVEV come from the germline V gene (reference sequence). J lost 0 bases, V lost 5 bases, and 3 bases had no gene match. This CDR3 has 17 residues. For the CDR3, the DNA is TGTGCCAGCAGTGGGGGACTAGCGGGAGTCTCCTACAATGAGCAGTTCTTC. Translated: CASSGGLAGVSYNEQFF.

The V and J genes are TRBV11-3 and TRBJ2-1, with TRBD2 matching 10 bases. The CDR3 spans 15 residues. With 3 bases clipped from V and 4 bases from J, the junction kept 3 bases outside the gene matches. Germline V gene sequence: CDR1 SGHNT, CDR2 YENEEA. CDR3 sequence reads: CASSFSGGGYNEQFF. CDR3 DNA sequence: TGTGCCAGCAGCTTCAGCGGGGGGGGATACAATGAGCAGTTCTTC. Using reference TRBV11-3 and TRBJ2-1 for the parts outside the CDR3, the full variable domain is EAGVVQSPRYKIIEKKQPVAFWCNPISGHNTLYWYLQNLGQGPELLIRYENEEAVDDSQLPKDRFSAERLKGVDSTLKIQPAELGDSAVYLCASSFSGGGYNEQFFGPGTRLTVL.

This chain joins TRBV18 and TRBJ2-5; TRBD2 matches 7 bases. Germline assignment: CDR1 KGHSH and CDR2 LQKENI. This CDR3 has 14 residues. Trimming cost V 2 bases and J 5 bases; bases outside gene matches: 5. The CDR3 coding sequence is TGTGCCAGCTCACCAGAAGCGGGATGGGAGACCCAGTACTTC. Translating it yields CASSPEAGWETQYF. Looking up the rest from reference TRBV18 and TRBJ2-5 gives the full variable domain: NAGVMQNPRHLVRRRGQEARLRCSPMKGHSHVYWYRQLPEEGLKFMVYLQKENIIDESGMPKERFSAEFPKEGPSILRIQQVVRGDSAAYFCASSPEAGWETQYFGPGTRLLVL.

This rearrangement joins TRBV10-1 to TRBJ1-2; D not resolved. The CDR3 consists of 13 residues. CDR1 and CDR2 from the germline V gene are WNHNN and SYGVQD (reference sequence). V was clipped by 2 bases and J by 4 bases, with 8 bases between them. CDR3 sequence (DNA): TGCGCCAGCAGTGAGCTACCAGCCTATGGCTACACCTTC. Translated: CASSELPAYGYTF.

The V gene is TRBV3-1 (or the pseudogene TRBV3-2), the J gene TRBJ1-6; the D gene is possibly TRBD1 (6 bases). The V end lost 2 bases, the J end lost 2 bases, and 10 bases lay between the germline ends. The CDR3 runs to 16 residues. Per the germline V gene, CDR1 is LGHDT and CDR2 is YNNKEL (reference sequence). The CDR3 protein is CASSQLQGPYNSPLHF. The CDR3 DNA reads TGTGCCAGCAGCCAACTACAGGGACCCTATAATTCACCCCTCCACTTT.

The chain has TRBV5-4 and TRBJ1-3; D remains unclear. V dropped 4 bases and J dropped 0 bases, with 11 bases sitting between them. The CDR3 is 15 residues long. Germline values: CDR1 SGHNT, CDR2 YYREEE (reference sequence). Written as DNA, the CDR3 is TGTGCCAGCAGCCCTGAGGTACTCTCTGGAAACACCATATATTTT. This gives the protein CASSPEVLSGNTIYF.

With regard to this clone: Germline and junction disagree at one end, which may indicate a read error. This chain's CDR3 is CASSSPGLLSF. The CDR3 bases are TGTGCCAGCAGTTCCCCTGGACTTCTTAGCTTT. The chain couples TRBV12-3 or TRBV12-4 to TRBJ1-1; D is uncertain. CDR3 size: 11 residues.

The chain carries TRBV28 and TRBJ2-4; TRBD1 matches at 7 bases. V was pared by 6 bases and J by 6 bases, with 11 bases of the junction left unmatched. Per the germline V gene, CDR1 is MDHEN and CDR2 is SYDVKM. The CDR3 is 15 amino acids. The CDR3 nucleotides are TGTGCCAGCAGCTCCGAACAGGGGTTCGGAAACATTCAGTACTTC. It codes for CASSSEQGFGNIQYF. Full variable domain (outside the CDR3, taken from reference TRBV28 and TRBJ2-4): DVKVTQSSRYLVKRTGEKVFLECVQDMDHENMFWYRQDPGLGLRLIYFSYDVKMKEKGDIPEGYSVSREKKERFSLILESASTNQTSMYLCASSSEQGFGNIQYFGAGTRLSVL.

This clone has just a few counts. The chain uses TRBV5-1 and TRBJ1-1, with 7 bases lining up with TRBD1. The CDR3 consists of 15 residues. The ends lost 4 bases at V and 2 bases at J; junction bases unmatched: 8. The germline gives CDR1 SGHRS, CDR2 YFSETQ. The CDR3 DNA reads TGCGCCAGCAGCGACTTTCAGGGGGTTAACACTGAAGCTTTCTTT. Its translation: CASSDFQGVNTEAFF. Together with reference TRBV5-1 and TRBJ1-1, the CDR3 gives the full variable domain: KAGVTQTPRYLIKTRGQQVTLSCSPISGHRSVSWYQQTPGQGLQFLFEYFSETQRNKGNFPGRFSGRQFSNSRSEMNVSTLELGDSALYLCASSDFQGVNTEAFFGQGTRLTVV.

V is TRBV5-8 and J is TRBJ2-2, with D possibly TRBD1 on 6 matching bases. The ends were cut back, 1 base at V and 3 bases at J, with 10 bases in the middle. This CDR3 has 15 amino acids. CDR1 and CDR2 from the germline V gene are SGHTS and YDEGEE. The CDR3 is CASSLQGLHTGELFF. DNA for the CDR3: TGTGCCAGCAGCTTGCAGGGGTTGCACACCGGGGAGCTGTTTTTT.

The CDR3 nucleotides are TGTGCCAGCAGTTACAGCCGGTTGAGCACTGAAGCTTTCTTT. This codes for CASSYSRLSTEAFF. The chain uses TRBV6-5 and TRBJ1-1; D is uncertain. The CDR3 is 14 residues long. V lost 2 bases, J lost 4 bases, and 11 bases lay in between. The germline V gene encodes CDR1 MNHEY and CDR2 SVGAGI.

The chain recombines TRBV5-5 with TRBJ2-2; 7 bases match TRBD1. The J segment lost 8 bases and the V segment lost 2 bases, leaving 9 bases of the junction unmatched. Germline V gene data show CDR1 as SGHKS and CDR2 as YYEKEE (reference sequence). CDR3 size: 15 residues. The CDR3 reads CASSFRTGPGGELFF. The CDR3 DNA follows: TGTGCCAGCAGCTTTCGGACAGGACCAGGAGGGGAGCTGTTTTTT.

The CDR3 here is CASSEESPGYQPQHF. CDR3 bases: TGTGCCAGCAGTGAAGAATCACCGGGGTATCAGCCCCAGCATTTT. The chain recombines TRBV2 with TRBJ1-5; D is unresolved. The CDR3 spans 15 residues. Looked up from germline, CDR1 is SNHLY and CDR2 is FYNNEI. Trimming left V 1 base short and J 5 bases short, with 12 bases between.

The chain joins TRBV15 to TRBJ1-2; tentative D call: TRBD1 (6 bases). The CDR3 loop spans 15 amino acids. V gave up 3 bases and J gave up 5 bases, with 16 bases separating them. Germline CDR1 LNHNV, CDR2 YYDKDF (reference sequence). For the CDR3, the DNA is TGTGCCACCAGCAGGGGCGGACAGCCTCTTTATGGCTACACCTTC. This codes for CATSRGGQPLYGYTF. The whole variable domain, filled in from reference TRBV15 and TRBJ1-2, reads DAMVIQNPRYQVTQFGKPVTLSCSQTLNHNVMYWYQQKSSQAPKLLFHYYDKDFNNEADTPDNFQSRRPNTSFCFLDIRSPGLGDTAMYLCATSRGGQPLYGYTFGSGTRLTVV.

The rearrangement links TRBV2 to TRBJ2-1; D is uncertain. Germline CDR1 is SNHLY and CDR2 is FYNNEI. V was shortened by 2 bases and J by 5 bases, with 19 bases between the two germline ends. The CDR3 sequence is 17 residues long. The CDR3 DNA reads TGTGCCAGCAGTGAATACCCTCAGGTTCGTGGCCACAATGAGCAGTTCTTC. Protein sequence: CASSEYPQVRGHNEQFF.

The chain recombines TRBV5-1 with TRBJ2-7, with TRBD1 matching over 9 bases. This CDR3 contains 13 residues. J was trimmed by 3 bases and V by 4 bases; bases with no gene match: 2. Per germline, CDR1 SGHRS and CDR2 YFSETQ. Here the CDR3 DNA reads TGCGCCAGCAGCACGGACAGGGGCTACGAGCAGTACTTC. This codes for CASSTDRGYEQYF.

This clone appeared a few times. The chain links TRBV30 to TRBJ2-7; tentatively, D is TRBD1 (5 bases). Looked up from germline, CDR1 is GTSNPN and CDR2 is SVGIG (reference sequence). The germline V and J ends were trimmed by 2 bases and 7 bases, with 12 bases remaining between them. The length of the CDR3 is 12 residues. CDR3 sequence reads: CAWSPGMGEQYF. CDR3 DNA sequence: TGTGCCTGGAGTCCAGGGATGGGGGAGCAGTACTTC.